Shown below are 24 T cell receptor beta chains from a single sample sequenced in a study of control samples from healthy donors and cancer patients. Only in-frame clones appear in the TCRdb table, and some are missing; sequencing was by immunoSEQ multiplex PCR. The data show more than 150,000 clones, with roughly 93% seen just once and approximately 2.5% held by the top ten. Sequences were obtained from blood. The receptors here all came from a man aged 45-60 years in good health.

This sequence joins TRBV5-1 and TRBJ2-1; 7 bases line up with TRBD1. CDR1 SGHRS and CDR2 YFSETQ come from the germline V gene. The CDR3 length is 16 residues. With V trimmed by 3 bases and J by 0 bases, 6 bases remained unmatched. The CDR3 spells CASSSTGDLSYNEQFF. In DNA, the CDR3 is TGCGCCAGCAGCTCAACAGGGGACCTCTCCTACAATGAGCAGTTCTTC.

The chain is built from TRBV6-5 and TRBJ1-5; D remains ambiguous. CDR3 length: 12 amino acids. With 4 bases removed from V and 4 bases from J, the gap between germline ends came to 5 bases. Germline CDR1 is MNHEY and CDR2 is SVGAGI. The CDR3 reads CASSSTNQPQHF. The CDR3 DNA sequence: TGTGCCAGCAGTTCAACAAATCAGCCCCAGCATTTT.

The table lists this clone with a count of one. V gene TRBV29-1 combines with J gene TRBJ1-1; 7 bases map to TRBD1. Germline-derived CDR1 and CDR2 are SQVTM and ANQGSEA. The CDR3 length is 13 residues. V gave up 3 bases and J gave up 5 bases; unmatched junction bases: 6. The CDR3 sequence: CSVDEGGRTEAFF. The CDR3 coding sequence is TGCAGCGTTGATGAAGGGGGCAGAACTGAAGCTTTCTTT.

This clone occurred once. V and J are TRBV6-5 and TRBJ2-2; a weak D match, TRBD2 (6 bases). The germline V gene encodes CDR1 MNHEY and CDR2 SVGAGI. CDR3 length: 14 amino acids. Deletions cut 7 bases from V and 7 bases from J, with 16 bases between. CDR3 bases: TGTGCCAGCACCGGGAGCTCTAGAAACGGGGAGCTGTTTTTT. Its translation is CASTGSSRNGELFF.

This chain uses TRBV6-2 or TRBV6-3 with TRBJ2-7, with 8 bases lining up with TRBD2. The CDR3 runs to 15 residues. After removal of 4 bases from V and 3 bases from J, the junction contained 8 bases not matched to a gene. Germline-derived CDR1 and CDR2 are MNHEY and SVGEGT. CDR3 sequence: CASSSAGGPIYEQYF. CDR3 DNA: TGTGCCAGCAGTTCCGCGGGAGGACCTATCTACGAGCAGTACTTC.

The V call is TRBV28, the J call TRBJ1-6; D gene ambiguous. There are 15 residues in the CDR3. V lost 1 base and J 10 bases, leaving 14 bases between the germline ends. Germline CDR1 reads MDHEN; CDR2 reads SYDVKM. DNA of the CDR3: TGTGCCAGCAGTTTATTCGGGAGGGTGAGATCACCCCTCCACTTT. This codes for CASSLFGRVRSPLHF.

The gene calls are TRBV7-3 and TRBJ2-1; 9 bases are a match to TRBD1. This CDR3 has 16 amino acids. Looked up from germline, CDR1 is SGHTA and CDR2 is FQGTGA. V lost 4 bases to trimming and J lost 8 bases; unmatched junction nucleotides: 12. Here the CDR3 reads CASSSSGTGMGDEQFF. CDR3 in DNA: TGTGCCAGCAGCTCATCCGGGACAGGGATGGGGGATGAGCAGTTCTTC.

The rearrangement links TRBV19 to TRBJ1-1, with D possibly matching TRBD1 (6 bases). CDR1 and CDR2 (germline): LNHDA, SQIVND (reference sequence). The CDR3 length is 12 residues. Trimming stripped 8 bases from V and 4 bases from J, with 11 bases between. The CDR3 here is CASDRRGTEAFF. In DNA, the CDR3 is TGTGCCAGTGACAGGCGGGGCACTGAAGCTTTCTTT.

The chain is built from TRBV19 and TRBJ2-1; TRBD2 matches 7 bases. Germline CDR1 reads LNHDA; CDR2 reads SQIVND (reference sequence). V was clipped by 10 bases and J by 5 bases; unmatched bases: 11. The CDR3 runs 14 residues. The CDR3 sequence is CATTSEQLNNEQFF. In nucleotides, the CDR3 is TGTGCCACCACTAGCGAACAATTGAACAATGAGCAGTTCTTC.

The chain couples TRBV19 to TRBJ2-1; 8 positions match TRBD1. The CDR3 is 16 residues long. Germline V CDR1 and CDR2: LNHDA, SQIVND (reference sequence). V lost 3 bases to trimming and J lost 9 bases; unmatched junction nucleotides: 13. This CDR3 is CASSIKGEGGTGEQFF. The CDR3 DNA is TGTGCCAGTAGTATCAAGGGTGAGGGCGGGACAGGTGAGCAGTTCTTC. The whole variable domain, filled in from reference TRBV19 and TRBJ2-1, reads DGGITQSPKYLFRKEGQNVTLSCEQNLNHDAMYWYRQDPGQGLRLIYYSQIVNDFQKGDIAEGYSVSREKKESFPLTVTSAQKNPTAFYLCASSIKGEGGTGEQFFGPGTRLTVL.

The chain combines TRBV4-1 with TRBJ1-2; perhaps TRBD1 as D (6 bases). CDR1 MGHRA and CDR2 YSYEKL come from the germline V gene. The germline V and J ends were trimmed by 1 base and 4 bases, with 13 bases remaining between them. The CDR3 has 15 residues. Here the CDR3 DNA reads TGCGCCAGCAGCCAAGCATTGGGGGCGAGCTATGGCTACACCTTC. This gives the protein CASSQALGASYGYTF.

CDR3 amino acids: CASSLGIQPNSPLHF. CDR3 nucleotides: TGTGCCAGCAGCTTGGGAATACAGCCTAATTCACCCCTCCACTTT. This chain joins TRBV5-6 and TRBJ1-6; D is unresolved. Germline V gene lookup returns CDR1 SGHDT and CDR2 YYEEEE. This CDR3 has 15 amino acids. V was shortened by 0 bases and J by 6 bases, with 10 bases between the two germline ends.

This chain connects TRBV30 to TRBJ1-5, with D possibly being TRBD1 (6 bases). The CDR3 spans 13 residues. Germline-derived CDR1 and CDR2 are GTSNPN and SVGIG (reference sequence). Trimming took 3 bases from V and 7 from J, leaving 13 bases between them. CDR3 coding DNA: TGTGCCTGGAGCTCAAACAGGGAACAGCCCCAGCATTTT. Protein product: CAWSSNREQPQHF.

The rearrangement joins TRBV4-1 to TRBJ2-1, with 8 nucleotides matching TRBD2. CDR1 MGHRA and CDR2 YSYEKL come from the germline V gene. The CDR3 extends over 17 amino acids. The V gene end was trimmed by 3 bases and the J gene end by 2 bases; junction bases not matched to a gene: 9. CDR3 sequence reads: CASSHIRAGVTYNEQFF. DNA of the CDR3: TGCGCCAGCAGCCACATCAGAGCGGGAGTGACCTACAATGAGCAGTTCTTC.

The CDR3 DNA sequence: TGCGCCAGCAGCCCCCCGGGGGCCCTTGATAATTCACCCCTCCACTTT. Translating it yields CASSPPGALDNSPLHF. The chain combines TRBV5-1 with TRBJ1-6, with D possibly matching TRBD1 (6 bases). CDR1 SGHRS and CDR2 YFSETQ come from the germline V gene. CDR3 length equals 16 residues. Trimming pared 4 bases from V and 5 bases from J, leaving 16 bases between.

The V gene is TRBV7-9, the J gene TRBJ2-7; perhaps TRBD1 as D (6 bases). The V end lost 5 bases, the J end lost 7 bases, and 24 bases lay between the germline ends. Per the germline V gene, CDR1 is SEHNR and CDR2 is FQNEAQ (reference sequence). The CDR3 sequence is 16 residues long. The CDR3 DNA is TGTGCCAGCAGCCCCCAACAAGAACAGGGCCCCTGGGAGCAGTACTTC. Its translation is CASSPQQEQGPWEQYF.

V and J are TRBV7-3 and TRBJ1-1; 7 nucleotides line up with TRBD1. J gave up 4 bases and V 2 bases, and 7 bases lay outside the gene matches. Germline CDR1 is SGHTA and CDR2 is FQGTGA. This CDR3 comprises 15 residues. CDR3 nucleotide sequence: TGTGCCAGCAGCTTACAGGCAGGGGGTTTCACTGAAGCTTTCTTT. Residues: CASSLQAGGFTEAFF.

J is TRBJ1-1 and V is TRBV28, with a weak D call TRBD1 (5 bases). Germline V CDR1 and CDR2: MDHEN, SYDVKM. V gave up 1 base and J gave up 4 bases, with 10 bases separating them. The CDR3 contains 14 residues. CDR3 bases: TGTGCCAGCAGTTTATCAGCAGGGAGCACTGAAGCTTTCTTT. Translated: CASSLSAGSTEAFF.

In this sample, this clone turned up a few times. The chain joins TRBV10-2 to TRBJ2-7; D uncertain. Germline V gene lookup returns CDR1 WSHSY and CDR2 SAAADI. Trimming took 0 bases from V and 2 from J, leaving 5 bases between them. This CDR3 has 13 residues. The CDR3 DNA is TGCGCCAGCAGTGAGTCCTTAACCTACGAGCAGTACTTC. This codes for CASSESLTYEQYF.

The rearrangement joins TRBV28 to TRBJ2-7; 7 bases match TRBD2. The CDR3 sequence is 15 residues long. Germline V gene sequence: CDR1 MDHEN, CDR2 SYDVKM. J gave up 6 bases and V 7 bases, and 15 bases lay outside the gene matches. DNA of the CDR3: TGTGCCAGCACCCCCGGGGAGACCGGGAGGAGCGAGCAGTACTTC. It translates to CASTPGETGRSEQYF.

The chain joins TRBV7-8 to TRBJ2-1, with TRBD2 matching 8 bases. From germline, CDR1 is SGHVS and CDR2 FQNEAQ. Trimming took 2 bases from V and 4 from J; bases not matched to a gene: 4. The CDR3 consists of 15 residues. As DNA, the CDR3 is TGTGCCAGCAGCTTAAGGAGCGGGGGTTACAATGAGCAGTTCTTC. Its protein product is CASSLRSGGYNEQFF.

The chain employs TRBV11-2 and TRBJ1-2; D call uncertain. Germline V gene data show CDR1 as SGHAT and CDR2 as FQNNGV. With 3 bases removed from V and 4 bases from J, the gap between germline ends came to 6 bases. The length of the CDR3 is 12 residues. The DNA of the CDR3 is TGTGCCAGCAGCTTTGGGTCCTATGGCTACACCTTC. Amino acid sequence: CASSFGSYGYTF.

This clone was seen once. The rearrangement uses TRBV30 and TRBJ1-2; 7 bases agree with TRBD1. V shed 5 bases and J 7 bases; nucleotides not matched to a gene: 7. Germline lookup yields CDR1 GTSNPN and CDR2 SVGIG (reference sequence). The CDR3 spans 12 residues. The CDR3 loop reads CAWSRQGSGYTF. The CDR3 DNA is TGTGCCTGGTCGAGACAGGGAAGTGGCTACACCTTC.

This chain's CDR3 is CASSQGEARPDTQYF. Here the CDR3 DNA reads TGCGCCAGCAGCCAAGGCGAGGCTCGACCAGATACGCAGTATTTT. This chain uses TRBV4-1 with TRBJ2-3; the D is unclear. Germline V gene lookup returns CDR1 MGHRA and CDR2 YSYEKL. V was pared by 1 base and J by 4 bases, with 12 bases between. This CDR3 is built from 15 residues.